This T cell receptor beta chain came from a study of T-cell memory formation after mild COVID-19. Study results and limitations: The pre-infection memory compartment contained some responding clones, suggesting cross-reactive memory joined. Of the contracting clones, CD4+ ones lay mainly in CM and EM, and CD8+ ones in EMRA.

With regard to this clonotype: Its target is unknown.

Germline V gene lookup returns CDR1 SGHDN and CDR2 FVKESK. This CDR3 is built from 17 residues. The V and J ends lost 3 bases and 1 base, in that order; junction bases with no gene match: 9. A 5'RACE reaction primed in the constant segment made cDNA libraries of TCR alpha and TCR beta, and these carried sample barcodes and UMIs. TCRdb reprocessed the 5' RACE reads with MiXCR, giving one entry per CDR3 protein. The sample has around 250,000 distinct CDR3 sequences; over 8.5% are singletons. The chain carries TRBV14 and TRBJ2-3, with 8 bases that match TRBD2. Sequenced sample: PBMCs or a T cell subset sorted from them (not recorded which). This clonotype was sampled from a man between 18 and 29 years old who had mild COVID-19 (a few samples of this study predate the infection). Cell type and time point are not known. The CDR3 loop reads CASSQARGGRGTDTQYF. In DNA form, the CDR3 reads TGTGCCAGCAGCCAGGCCCGGGGGGGTCGTGGCACAGATACGCAGTATTTT.